The next 20 T cell receptor beta chains were all read from a single sample in a study of shared clonotypes between healthy human individuals. Sequenced by immunoSEQ multiplex PCR; TCRdb stores in-frame clones only, minus some. In the table there are roughly 2.2 million clones, roughly 93% of which are singletons. Material for sequencing was naive CD4+ T cells from PBMCs. Subset reported: CD45RA+ positively selected. The source is a man aged 18 to 30 in good health. Some clones in this sample may be carry-over from other donors' samples.

V usage is TRBV10-3 and J usage is TRBJ2-7; 10 bases line up with TRBD1. Trimming cost V 2 bases and J 7 bases; bases outside gene matches: 5. There are 14 residues in the CDR3. Germline V CDR1 and CDR2: ENHRY, SYGVKD. The CDR3 here is CAISETGQGGEQYF. The CDR3 DNA sequence: TGTGCCATCAGTGAGACCGGACAGGGGGGGGAGCAGTACTTC.

The chain links TRBV6-1 to TRBJ2-1; the match to TRBD2 covers 10 bases. The CDR3 covers 15 residues. The ends lost 6 bases at V and 8 bases at J; junction bases unmatched: 10. Germline CDR1 and CDR2: MNHNS and SASEGT. CDR3 amino acids: CASRKRTSGFDEQFF. CDR3 in DNA: TGTGCCAGCAGAAAGAGGACTAGCGGTTTCGATGAGCAGTTCTTC.

In its sample, this clone was seen once. This sample also contains other DNA sequences that code for the same CDR3. The V and J genes are TRBV5-1 and TRBJ1-1; possible D gene TRBD1, 5 bases. The CDR3 has 14 residues. From germline, CDR1 is SGHRS and CDR2 YFSETQ. V lost 7 bases, J lost 4 bases, and 17 bases lay in between. CDR3 sequence reads: CASSTGGLGTEAFF. CDR3 nucleotides: TGCGCCAGCTCCACTGGGGGGTTGGGCACTGAAGCTTTCTTT.

The chain carries TRBV5-1 and TRBJ2-6; D gene ambiguous. This CDR3 is built from 15 residues. Trimming pared 6 bases from V and 1 base from J, leaving 11 bases between. Germline lookup yields CDR1 SGHRS and CDR2 YFSETQ. The CDR3 sequence is CASTLPNSGANVLTF. The CDR3 nucleotides read TGCGCCAGCACCCTACCCAATTCTGGGGCCAACGTCCTGACTTTC.

This clone was seen a single time. The V and J genes are TRBV6-5 and TRBJ2-7; tentatively, D is TRBD2 (5 bases). Trimming shortened V by 7 bases and J by 0 bases, and 16 bases separated the two germline ends. This CDR3 comprises 15 residues. Germline V CDR1 and CDR2: MNHEY, SVGAGI. The CDR3 nucleotides are TGTGCCAGCACCCCAAGGGTAGACTACTCCTACGAGCAGTACTTC. Translating it yields CASTPRVDYSYEQYF.

The chain couples TRBV7-9 to TRBJ2-3, with unresolved D. The CDR3 consists of 14 residues. The V gene's germline CDR1 is SEHNR and CDR2 FQNEAQ (reference sequence). V lost 2 bases and J lost 1, with 7 bases in between. In DNA, the CDR3 is TGTGCCAGCAGCTTATGGGTCGGCACAGATACGCAGTATTTT. This gives the protein CASSLWVGTDTQYF.

The rearrangement uses TRBV20-1 and TRBJ1-2; D is undetermined. CDR1 and CDR2 from the germline V gene are DFQATT and SNEGSKA (reference sequence). The CDR3 is 10 residues long. Trimming left V 6 bases short and J 8 bases short, with 10 bases between. DNA for the CDR3: TGCAGTGCCCAAAAAGGGGGCTACACCTTC. It is translated as CSAQKGGYTF.

The chain combines TRBV12-1 with TRBJ2-3; TRBD1 reflects the table's D call only, with no check against the DNA. TRBV12-1 is noted as a pseudogene. This CDR3 is 11 amino acids long. The DNA of the CDR3 is TGTGCCAGCAGCCATTCAGATACGCAGTATTTT. It is translated as CASSHSDTQYF.

J is TRBJ2-2 and V is TRBV4-2; 12 bases match TRBD2. V shed 0 bases, J shed 4 bases, and the junction held 3 bases outside the gene matches. The CDR3 contains 17 residues. Looked up from germline, CDR1 is LGHNA and CDR2 is YNFKEQ. CDR3: CASSQETSGRFTGELFF. In nucleotides, the CDR3 is TGTGCCAGCAGCCAAGAAACTAGCGGGAGGTTCACCGGGGAGCTGTTTTTT.

V and J are TRBV9 and TRBJ2-2, with D maybe TRBD1 (6 bases). The CDR3 contains 16 residues. Deletions cut 0 bases from V and 2 bases from J, with 11 bases between. CDR1 and CDR2 from the germline V gene are SGDLS and YYNGEE. The CDR3 DNA follows: TGTGCCAGCAGCGTAGCCAGGGGCCTTAACACCGGGGAGCTGTTTTTT. Protein sequence: CASSVARGLNTGELFF.

Comment on this clone: Different DNA sequences within this sample yield the same CDR3. This chain uses TRBV5-1 with TRBJ2-1, with 11 bases matching TRBD2. The germline V gene has CDR1 SGHRS and CDR2 YFSETQ. V shed 4 bases, J shed 3 bases, and the junction held 3 bases outside the gene matches. CDR3 length: 15 residues. The CDR3 spells CASSVGLADYNEQFF. CDR3 coding DNA: TGCGCCAGCAGCGTGGGACTAGCGGACTACAATGAGCAGTTCTTC.

The V call is TRBV18, the J call TRBJ2-2; 8 bases map to TRBD2. Trimming cost V 3 bases and J 7 bases; bases outside gene matches: 4. The CDR3 has 14 amino acids. Germline CDR1 is KGHSH and CDR2 is LQKENI. DNA of the CDR3: TGTGCCAGCTCACCGGGACTAGTAGTCGGGGAGCTGTTTTTT. Translation: CASSPGLVVGELFF.

The V and J genes are TRBV13 and TRBJ2-1; D may be TRBD2 (6 bases). Per germline, CDR1 PRHDT and CDR2 FYEKMQ (reference sequence). The germline V and J ends were trimmed by 4 bases and 3 bases, with 13 bases remaining between them. The CDR3 spans 15 residues. CDR3 sequence: CASSSATGDYNEQFF. CDR3 bases: TGTGCCAGCAGCTCTGCTACGGGAGACTACAATGAGCAGTTCTTC.

This chain connects TRBV6-5 to TRBJ1-2; 9 nucleotides agree with TRBD1. Germline V gene lookup returns CDR1 MNHEY and CDR2 SVGAGI. This CDR3 region has 15 residues. J lost 4 bases, V lost 4 bases, and 7 bases had no gene match. The CDR3 reads CASSSGTGTSYGYTF. The CDR3 nucleotides read TGTGCCAGCAGTTCAGGGACAGGGACGAGCTATGGCTACACCTTC.

V and J are TRBV5-4 and TRBJ1-4; TRBD1 aligns across 9 bases. CDR1 is SGHNT, CDR2 YYREEE, per germline (reference sequence). This CDR3 is 15 amino acids long. V trimming: 2 bases; J trimming: 7 bases; junction bases outside the gene matches: 6. The chain's CDR3 is CASSFLQGAGEKLFF. As DNA, the CDR3 is TGTGCCAGCAGCTTTCTACAGGGGGCAGGTGAAAAACTGTTTTTT.

The rearrangement joins TRBV5-6 to TRBJ1-4; 7 nucleotides agree with TRBD1. V trimming: 4 bases; J trimming: 6 bases; junction bases outside the gene matches: 6. CDR3 length equals 14 residues. Per germline, CDR1 SGHDT and CDR2 YYEEEE. The CDR3, as DNA: TGTGCCAGCAGCCTCCGACAGGGAGATGAAAAACTGTTTTTT. Amino acid sequence: CASSLRQGDEKLFF.

This clone was seen just once. V gene TRBV15 combines with J gene TRBJ1-3; no reliable D call. The CDR3 runs 16 residues. CDR1 and CDR2 from the germline V gene are LNHNV and YYDKDF (reference sequence). V lost 2 bases and J lost 0, with 11 bases in between. CDR3 amino acids: CATSRQNLYSGNTIYF. For the CDR3, the DNA is TGTGCCACCAGCAGACAAAACCTCTACTCTGGAAACACCATATATTTT.

The rearrangement uses TRBV7-3 and TRBJ2-3; D might be TRBD1 (6 bases). CDR1 SGHTA and CDR2 FQGTGA come from the germline V gene. Trimming stripped 1 base from V and 9 bases from J, with 8 bases between. This CDR3 is 12 amino acids long. CDR3 in amino acids: CASSLIGGTQYF. The CDR3 DNA reads TGTGCCAGCAGCTTAATAGGGGGAACGCAGTATTTT.

The chain links TRBV5-1 to TRBJ1-5; tentatively, D is TRBD1 (6 bases). Germline CDR1 and CDR2: SGHRS and YFSETQ. This CDR3 is built from 15 residues. Trimming removed 4 bases at V and 7 bases at J, with 18 bases between. Here the CDR3 reads CASSPGGPGHQPQHF. The DNA of the CDR3 is TGCGCCAGCAGCCCAGGAGGTCCGGGACACCAGCCCCAGCATTTT.

The J gene is TRBJ1-1, the V gene TRBV14; TRBD1 aligns across 8 bases. Germline V gives CDR1 SGHDN, CDR2 FVKESK. V gave up 4 bases and J gave up 0 bases; unmatched junction bases: 1. This CDR3 contains 14 residues. The CDR3 sequence is CASSLQGVNTEAFF. CDR3 DNA: TGTGCCAGCAGCCTACAGGGGGTGAACACTGAAGCTTTCTTT.